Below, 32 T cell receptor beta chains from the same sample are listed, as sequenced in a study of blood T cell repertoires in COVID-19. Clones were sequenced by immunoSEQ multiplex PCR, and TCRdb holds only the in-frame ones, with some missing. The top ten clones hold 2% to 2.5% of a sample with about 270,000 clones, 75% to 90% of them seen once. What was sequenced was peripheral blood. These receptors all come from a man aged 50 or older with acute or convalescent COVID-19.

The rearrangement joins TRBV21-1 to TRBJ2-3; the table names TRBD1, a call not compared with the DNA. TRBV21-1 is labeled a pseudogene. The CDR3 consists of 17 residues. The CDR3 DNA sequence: TGTGCCAGCAGCGCCCAGTCAGGACAGAACCTCGCCGATACGCAGTATTTT. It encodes CASSAQSGQNLADTQYF.

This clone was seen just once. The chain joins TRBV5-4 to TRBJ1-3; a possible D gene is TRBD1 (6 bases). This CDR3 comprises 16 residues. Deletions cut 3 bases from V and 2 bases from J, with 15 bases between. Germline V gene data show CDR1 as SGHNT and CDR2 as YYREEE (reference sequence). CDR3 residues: CASSSRGAVPGNTIYF. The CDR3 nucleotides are TGTGCCAGCAGCTCCAGGGGCGCAGTTCCTGGAAACACCATATATTTT. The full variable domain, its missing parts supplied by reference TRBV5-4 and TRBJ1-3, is ETGVTQSPTHLIKTRGQQVTLRCSSQSGHNTVSWYQQALGQGPQFIFQYYREEENGRGNFPPRFSGLQFPNYSSELNVNALELDDSALYLCASSSRGAVPGNTIYFGEGSWLTVV.

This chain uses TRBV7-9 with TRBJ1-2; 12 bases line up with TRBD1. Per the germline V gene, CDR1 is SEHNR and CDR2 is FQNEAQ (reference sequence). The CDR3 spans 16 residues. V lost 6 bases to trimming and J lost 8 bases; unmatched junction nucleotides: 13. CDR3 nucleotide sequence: TGTGCCAGCAGTGCCCAAACCGGGACAGGGGGCCTAGGCTACACCTTC. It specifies CASSAQTGTGGLGYTF.

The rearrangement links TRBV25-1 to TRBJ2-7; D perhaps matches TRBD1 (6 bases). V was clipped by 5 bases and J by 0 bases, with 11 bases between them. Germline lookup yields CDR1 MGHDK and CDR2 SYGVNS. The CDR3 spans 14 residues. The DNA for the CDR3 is TGTGCCAGCAGTCCCCAGGGACACTCCTACGAGCAGTACTTC. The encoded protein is CASSPQGHSYEQYF.

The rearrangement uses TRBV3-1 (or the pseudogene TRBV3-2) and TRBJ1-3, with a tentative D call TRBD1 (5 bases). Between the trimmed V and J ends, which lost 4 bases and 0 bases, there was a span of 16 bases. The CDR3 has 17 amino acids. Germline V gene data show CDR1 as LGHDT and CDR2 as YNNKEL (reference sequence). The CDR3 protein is CASSLLGGDYSGNTIYF. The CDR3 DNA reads TGTGCCAGCAGCCTCCTGGGGGGGGATTACTCTGGAAACACCATATATTTT.

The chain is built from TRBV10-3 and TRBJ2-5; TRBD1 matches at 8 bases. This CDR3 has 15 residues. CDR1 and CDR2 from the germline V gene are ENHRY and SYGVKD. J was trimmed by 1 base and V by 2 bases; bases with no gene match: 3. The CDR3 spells CAISEPDRGQETQYF. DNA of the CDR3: TGTGCCATCAGTGAGCCCGACAGGGGCCAAGAGACCCAGTACTTC.

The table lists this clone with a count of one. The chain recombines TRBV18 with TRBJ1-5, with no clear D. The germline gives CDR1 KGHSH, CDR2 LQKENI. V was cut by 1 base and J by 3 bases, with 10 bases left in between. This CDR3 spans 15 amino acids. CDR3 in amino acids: CASSPLAGSNQPQHF. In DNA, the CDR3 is TGTGCCAGCTCACCACTCGCGGGGTCCAATCAGCCCCAGCATTTT.

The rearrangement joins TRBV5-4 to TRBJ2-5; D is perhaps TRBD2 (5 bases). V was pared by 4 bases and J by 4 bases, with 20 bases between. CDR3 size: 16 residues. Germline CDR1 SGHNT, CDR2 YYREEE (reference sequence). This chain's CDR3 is CASSPGQGTRGETQYF. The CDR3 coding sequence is TGTGCCAGCAGCCCTGGCCAAGGCACCCGGGGAGAGACCCAGTACTTC.

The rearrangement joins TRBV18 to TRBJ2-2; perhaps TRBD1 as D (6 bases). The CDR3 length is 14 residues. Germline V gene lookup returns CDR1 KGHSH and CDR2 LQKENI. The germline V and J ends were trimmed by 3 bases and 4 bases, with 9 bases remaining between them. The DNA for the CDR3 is TGTGCCAGCTCACCCCGACAGGCCACCGGGGAGCTGTTTTTT. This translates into CASSPRQATGELFF.

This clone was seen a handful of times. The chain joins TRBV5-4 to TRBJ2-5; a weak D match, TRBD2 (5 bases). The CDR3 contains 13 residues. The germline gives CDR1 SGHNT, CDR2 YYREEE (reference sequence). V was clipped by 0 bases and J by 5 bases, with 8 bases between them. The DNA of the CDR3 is TGTGCCAGCAGCTTGGGTGGGGAGGAGACCCAGTACTTC. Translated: CASSLGGEETQYF. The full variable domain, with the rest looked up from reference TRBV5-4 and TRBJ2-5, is ETGVTQSPTHLIKTRGQQVTLRCSSQSGHNTVSWYQQALGQGPQFIFQYYREEENGRGNFPPRFSGLQFPNYSSELNVNALELDDSALYLCASSLGGEETQYFGPGTRLLVL.

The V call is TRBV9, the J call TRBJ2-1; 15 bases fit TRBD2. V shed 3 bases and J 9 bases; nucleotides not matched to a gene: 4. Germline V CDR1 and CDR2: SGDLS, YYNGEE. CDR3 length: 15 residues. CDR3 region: CASSAGLAGGREQFF. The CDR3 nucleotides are TGTGCCAGCAGCGCCGGACTAGCGGGGGGGCGTGAGCAGTTCTTC.

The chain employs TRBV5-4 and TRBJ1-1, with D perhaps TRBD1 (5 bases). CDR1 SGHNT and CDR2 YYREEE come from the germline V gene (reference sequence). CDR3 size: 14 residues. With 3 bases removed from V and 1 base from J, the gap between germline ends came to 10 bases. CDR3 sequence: CASSSSTGNTEAFF. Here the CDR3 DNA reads TGTGCCAGCAGCTCCTCTACAGGGAACACTGAAGCTTTCTTT.

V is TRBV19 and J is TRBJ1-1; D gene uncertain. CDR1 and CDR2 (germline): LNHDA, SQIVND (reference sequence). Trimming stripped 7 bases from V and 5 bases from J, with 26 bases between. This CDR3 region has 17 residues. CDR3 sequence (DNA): TGTGCCAGTACTTCAACGTTGGCCGTGAACGTTTTAACTGAAGCTTTCTTT. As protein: CASTSTLAVNVLTEAFF.

As DNA, the CDR3 is TGTGCCAGCAGGGTGGGGGCCTCCTACAATGAGCAGTTCTTC. Translation: CASRVGASYNEQFF. The J gene is TRBJ2-1, the V gene TRBV2; tentatively, D is TRBD1 (6 bases). V was shortened by 6 bases and J by 0 bases, with 9 bases between the two germline ends. Germline values: CDR1 SNHLY, CDR2 FYNNEI. The CDR3 extends over 14 amino acids.

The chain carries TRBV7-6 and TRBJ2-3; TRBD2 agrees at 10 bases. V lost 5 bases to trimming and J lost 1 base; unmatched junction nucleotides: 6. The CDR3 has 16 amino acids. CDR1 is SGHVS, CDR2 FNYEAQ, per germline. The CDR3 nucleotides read TGTGCCAGCAGCCCGACTAGCGGGCTAGGCACAGATACGCAGTATTTT. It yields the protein CASSPTSGLGTDTQYF.

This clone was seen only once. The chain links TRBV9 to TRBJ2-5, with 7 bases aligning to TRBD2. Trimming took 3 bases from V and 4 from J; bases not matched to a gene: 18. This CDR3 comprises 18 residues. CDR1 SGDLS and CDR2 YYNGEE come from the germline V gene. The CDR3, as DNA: TGTGCCAGCAGCGGACACCCGCCGCCGGCGGGGGAAACAGAGACCCAGTACTTC. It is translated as CASSGHPPPAGETETQYF.

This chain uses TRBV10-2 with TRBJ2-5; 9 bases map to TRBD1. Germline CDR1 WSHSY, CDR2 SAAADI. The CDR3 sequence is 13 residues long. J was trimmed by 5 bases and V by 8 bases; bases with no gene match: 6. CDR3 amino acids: CASAYRGRETQYF. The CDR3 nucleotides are TGCGCCAGCGCTTACAGGGGGCGGGAGACCCAGTACTTC.

CDR3 protein: CASSLLLAGGSETQYF. In nucleotides, the CDR3 is TGTGCCAGCAGTTTATTGCTAGCGGGGGGGTCGGAGACCCAGTACTTC. The chain joins TRBV27 to TRBJ2-5; 12 bases fit TRBD2. Unmatched junction bases numbered 5, after V lost 1 base and J lost 5 bases. The CDR3 is 16 amino acids. In germline, CDR1 is MNHEY, CDR2 SMNVEV (reference sequence).

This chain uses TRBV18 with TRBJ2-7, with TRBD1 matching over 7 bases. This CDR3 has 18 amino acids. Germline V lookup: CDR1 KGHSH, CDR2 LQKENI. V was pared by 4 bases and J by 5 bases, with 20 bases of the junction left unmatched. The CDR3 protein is CASSLKRDSQIGFDEQYF. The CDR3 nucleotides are TGTGCCAGCTCACTTAAGAGGGACAGCCAGATTGGGTTCGACGAGCAGTACTTC. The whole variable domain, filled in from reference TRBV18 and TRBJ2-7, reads NAGVMQNPRHLVRRRGQEARLRCSPMKGHSHVYWYRQLPEEGLKFMVYLQKENIIDESGMPKERFSAEFPKEGPSILRIQQVVRGDSAAYFCASSLKRDSQIGFDEQYFGPGTRLTVT.

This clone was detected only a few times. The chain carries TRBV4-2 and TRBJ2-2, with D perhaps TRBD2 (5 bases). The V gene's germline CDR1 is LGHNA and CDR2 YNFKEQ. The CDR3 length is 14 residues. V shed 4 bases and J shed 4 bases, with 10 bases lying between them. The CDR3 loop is CASSREGTTGELFF. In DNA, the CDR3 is TGTGCCAGCAGCCGTGAGGGTACCACCGGGGAGCTGTTTTTT.

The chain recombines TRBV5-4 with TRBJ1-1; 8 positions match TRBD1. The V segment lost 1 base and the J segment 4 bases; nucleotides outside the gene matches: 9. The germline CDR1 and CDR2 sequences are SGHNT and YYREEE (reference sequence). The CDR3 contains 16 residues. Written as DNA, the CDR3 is TGTGCCAGCAGCTTGTCGCAGGGGGCCCAGAGCACTGAAGCTTTCTTT. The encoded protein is CASSLSQGAQSTEAFF.

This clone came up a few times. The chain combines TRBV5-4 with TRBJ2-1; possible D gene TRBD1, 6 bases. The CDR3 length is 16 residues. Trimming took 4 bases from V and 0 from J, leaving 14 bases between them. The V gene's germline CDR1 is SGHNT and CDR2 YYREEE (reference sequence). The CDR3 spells CASSKATGSSYNEQFF. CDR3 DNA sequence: TGTGCCAGCAGCAAAGCTACAGGGAGCTCCTACAATGAGCAGTTCTTC.

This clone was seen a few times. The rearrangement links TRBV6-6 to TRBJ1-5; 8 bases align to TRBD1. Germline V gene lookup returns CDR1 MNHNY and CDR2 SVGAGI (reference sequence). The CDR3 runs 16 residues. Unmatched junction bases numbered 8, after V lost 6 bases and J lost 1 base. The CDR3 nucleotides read TGTGCCAGCAGGCCCAGGGGGCAGGGGAGCAATCAGCCCCAGCATTTT. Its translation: CASRPRGQGSNQPQHF.

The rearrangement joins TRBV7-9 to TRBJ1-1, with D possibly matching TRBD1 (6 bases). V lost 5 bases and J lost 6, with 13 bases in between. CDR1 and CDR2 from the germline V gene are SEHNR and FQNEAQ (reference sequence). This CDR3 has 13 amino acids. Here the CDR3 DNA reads TGTGCCAGCAGCAGACGGACAGAGTCTGAAGCTTTCTTT. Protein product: CASSRRTESEAFF.

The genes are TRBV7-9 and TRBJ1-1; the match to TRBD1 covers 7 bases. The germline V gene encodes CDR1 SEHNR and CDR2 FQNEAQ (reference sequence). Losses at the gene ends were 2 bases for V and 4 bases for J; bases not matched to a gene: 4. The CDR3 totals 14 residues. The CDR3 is CASSLRQGGTEAFF. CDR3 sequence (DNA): TGTGCCAGCAGCTTACGACAGGGAGGCACTGAAGCTTTCTTT.

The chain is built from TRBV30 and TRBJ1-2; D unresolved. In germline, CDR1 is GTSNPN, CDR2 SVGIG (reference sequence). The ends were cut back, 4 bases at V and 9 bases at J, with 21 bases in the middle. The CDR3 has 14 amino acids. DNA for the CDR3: TGTGCCTGGAAAGGTTGGAAGACTAAACGGAGCTACACCTTC. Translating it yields CAWKGWKTKRSYTF.

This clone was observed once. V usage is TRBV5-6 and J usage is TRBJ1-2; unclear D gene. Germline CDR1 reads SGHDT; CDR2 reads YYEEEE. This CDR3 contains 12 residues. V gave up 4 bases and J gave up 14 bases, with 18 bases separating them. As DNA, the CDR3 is TGTGCCAGCAGCCCTCGTTTGATGGTGCTAACCTTC. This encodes CASSPRLMVLTF.

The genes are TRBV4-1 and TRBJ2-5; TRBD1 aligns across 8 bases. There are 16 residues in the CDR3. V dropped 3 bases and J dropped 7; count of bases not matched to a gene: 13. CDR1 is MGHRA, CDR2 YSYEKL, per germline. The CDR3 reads CASSQMRGSGTGTQYF. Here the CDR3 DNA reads TGCGCCAGCAGCCAGATGAGGGGATCCGGGACAGGGACCCAGTACTTC.

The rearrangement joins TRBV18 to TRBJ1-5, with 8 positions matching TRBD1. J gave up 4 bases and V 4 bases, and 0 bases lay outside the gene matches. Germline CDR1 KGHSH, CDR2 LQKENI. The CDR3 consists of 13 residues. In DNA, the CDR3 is TGTGCCAGCTCACGGACAGGGAATCAGCCCCAGCATTTT. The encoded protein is CASSRTGNQPQHF.

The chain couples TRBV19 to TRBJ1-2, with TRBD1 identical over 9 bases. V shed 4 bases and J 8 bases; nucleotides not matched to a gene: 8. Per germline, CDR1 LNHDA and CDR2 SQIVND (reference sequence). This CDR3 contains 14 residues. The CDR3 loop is CASSSRDRAEGYTF. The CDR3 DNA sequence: TGTGCCAGTAGTAGCCGGGACAGGGCGGAGGGCTACACCTTC.

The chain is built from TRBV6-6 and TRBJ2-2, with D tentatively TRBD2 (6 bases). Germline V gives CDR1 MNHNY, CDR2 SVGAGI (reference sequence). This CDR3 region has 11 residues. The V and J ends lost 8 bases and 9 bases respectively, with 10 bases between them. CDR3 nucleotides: TGTGCCAGCGGGGGGAACCGGGAGCTGTTTTTT. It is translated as CASGGNRELFF.

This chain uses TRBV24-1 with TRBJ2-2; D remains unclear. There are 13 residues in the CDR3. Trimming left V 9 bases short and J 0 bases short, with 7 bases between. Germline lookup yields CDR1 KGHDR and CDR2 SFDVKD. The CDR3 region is CATSRSNTGELFF. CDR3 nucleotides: TGTGCCACCTCCAGGTCGAACACCGGGGAGCTGTTTTTT.